A single sample is the source of the 4 T cell receptor beta chains below, sequenced in a study of T cell repertoires in cytomegalovirus infection. Their cognate antigens are unknown. MiXCR, applied by TCRdb to the reads, yields one record per CDR3 protein. The data contain roughly 570,000 distinct CDR3 sequences, approximately 40% of them singletons. Sequences were derived from cultured PBMCs, sampled from culture after CMV antigen stimulation. Every receptor here comes from a human donor in good health (CMV status not recorded). Some clones in this sample may be carry-over from other donors' samples.

A few counts support this clonotype. V is TRBV7-9 and J is TRBJ2-4; no firm D call. The V end lost 5 bases, the J end lost 11 bases, and 13 bases lay between the germline ends. Germline CDR1 is SEHNR and CDR2 is FQNEAQ (reference sequence). This CDR3 region has 12 residues. The CDR3, as DNA: TGTGCCAGCAGCCCGGGTGACTCCTTTCAGTACTTC. It specifies CASSPGDSFQYF.

The chain uses TRBV27 and TRBJ1-2, with 8 bases matching TRBD1. This CDR3 is 15 amino acids long. Germline V gives CDR1 MNHEY, CDR2 SMNVEV (reference sequence). J lost 1 base, V lost 5 bases, and 6 bases had no gene match. As DNA, the CDR3 is TGTGCCAGCAGTCTACGGACAGGGATTAACTATGGCTACACCTTC. It translates to CASSLRTGINYGYTF.

V usage is TRBV20-1 and J usage is TRBJ1-1; TRBD1 aligns across 8 bases. The CDR3 sequence is 12 residues long. V lost 6 bases to trimming and J lost 7 bases; unmatched junction nucleotides: 7. CDR1 is DFQATT and CDR2 is SNEGSKA in the germline V gene (reference sequence). The CDR3: CSALTGVGEAFF. Here the CDR3 DNA reads TGCAGTGCCTTGACAGGGGTCGGTGAAGCTTTCTTT.

This rearrangement joins TRBV10-3 to TRBJ2-1; maybe TRBD2 (5 bases). Trimming took off 4 bases at V and 1 base at J, with 8 bases between the two ends. This CDR3 has 14 residues. Germline V lookup: CDR1 ENHRY, CDR2 SYGVKD. CDR3 amino acids: CAISGGGSYNEQFF. CDR3 nucleotide sequence: TGTGCCATCAGTGGTGGCGGGTCCTACAATGAGCAGTTCTTC.